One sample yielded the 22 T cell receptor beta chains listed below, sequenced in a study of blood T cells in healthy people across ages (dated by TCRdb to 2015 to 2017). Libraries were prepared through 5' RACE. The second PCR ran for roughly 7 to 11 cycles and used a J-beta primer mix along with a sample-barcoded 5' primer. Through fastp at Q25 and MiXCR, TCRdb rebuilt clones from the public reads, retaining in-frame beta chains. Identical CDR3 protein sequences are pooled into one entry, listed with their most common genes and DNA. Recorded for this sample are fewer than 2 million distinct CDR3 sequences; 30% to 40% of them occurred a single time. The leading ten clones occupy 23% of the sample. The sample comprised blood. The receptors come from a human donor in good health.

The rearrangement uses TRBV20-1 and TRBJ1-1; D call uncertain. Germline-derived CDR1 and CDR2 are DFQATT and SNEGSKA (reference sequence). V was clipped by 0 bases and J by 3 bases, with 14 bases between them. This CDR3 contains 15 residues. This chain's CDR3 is CSARDVRMGYTEAFF. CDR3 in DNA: TGCAGTGCTAGAGATGTAAGAATGGGGTACACTGAAGCTTTCTTT.

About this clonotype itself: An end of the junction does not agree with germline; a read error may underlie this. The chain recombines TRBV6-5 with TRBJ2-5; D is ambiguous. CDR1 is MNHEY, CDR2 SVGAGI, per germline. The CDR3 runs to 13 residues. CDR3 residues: CAGSYSAQETQYF. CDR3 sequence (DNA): TGTGCCGGCAGTTATTCAGCGCAAGAGACCCAGTACTTC.

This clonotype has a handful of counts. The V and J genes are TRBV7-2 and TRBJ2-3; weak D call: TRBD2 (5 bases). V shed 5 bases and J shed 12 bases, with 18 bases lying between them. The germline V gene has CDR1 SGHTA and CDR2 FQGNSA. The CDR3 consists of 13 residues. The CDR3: CASSTRWLDEQYF. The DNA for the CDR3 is TGTGCCAGCAGCACTAGGTGGTTGGACGAACAGTATTTT.

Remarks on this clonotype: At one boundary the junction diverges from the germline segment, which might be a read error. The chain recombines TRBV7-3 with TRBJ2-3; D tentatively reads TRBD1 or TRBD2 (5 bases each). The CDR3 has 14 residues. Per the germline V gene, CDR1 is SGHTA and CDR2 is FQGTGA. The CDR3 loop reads CASGFGDGRDTQYF. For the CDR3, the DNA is TGTGCCAGCGGTTTTGGGGACGGCAGAGATACTCAGTATTTT.

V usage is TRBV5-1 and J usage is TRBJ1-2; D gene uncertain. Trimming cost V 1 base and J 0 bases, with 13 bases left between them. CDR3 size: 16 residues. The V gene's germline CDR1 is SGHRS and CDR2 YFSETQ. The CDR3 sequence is CASSLLGGGTNYGYTF. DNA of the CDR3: TGCGCCAGCAGCTTGTTGGGCGGCGGGACTAACTATGGCTACACCTTC.

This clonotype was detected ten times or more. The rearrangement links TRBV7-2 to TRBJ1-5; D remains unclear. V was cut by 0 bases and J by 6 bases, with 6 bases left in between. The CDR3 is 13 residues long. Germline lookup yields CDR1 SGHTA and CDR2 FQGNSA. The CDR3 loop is CASSLAGGQPQHF. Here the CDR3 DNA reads TGTGCCAGCAGCTTAGCTGGAGGTCAGCCCCAGCATTTT.

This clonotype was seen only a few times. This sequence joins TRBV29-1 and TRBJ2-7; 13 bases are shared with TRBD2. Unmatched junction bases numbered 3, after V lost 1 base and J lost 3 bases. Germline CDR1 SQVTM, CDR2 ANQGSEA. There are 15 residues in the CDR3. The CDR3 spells CSVEATSGGHYEQYF. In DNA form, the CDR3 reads TGCAGCGTTGAAGCGACTAGCGGGGGGCACTACGAGCAGTACTTC.

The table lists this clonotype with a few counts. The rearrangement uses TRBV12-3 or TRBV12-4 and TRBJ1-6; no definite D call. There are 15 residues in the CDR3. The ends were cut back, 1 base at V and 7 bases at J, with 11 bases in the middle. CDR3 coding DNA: TGTGCCAGCAGTTTAGAAGGGAAGGGCAATTCACCCCTCCACTTT. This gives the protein CASSLEGKGNSPLHF.

In DNA form, the CDR3 reads TGTGCCAGCAGTGAATCTATCTCTCAGGGGGCTGGAGAGACCCAGTACTTC. It encodes CASSESISQGAGETQYF. The chain joins TRBV6-1 to TRBJ2-5, with TRBD1 matching 8 bases. This CDR3 spans 17 amino acids. Trimming at V came to 2 bases and at J to 4 bases, leaving 12 bases not matched to a gene. Germline assignment: CDR1 MNHNS and CDR2 SASEGT.

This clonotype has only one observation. CDR3 residues: CASSLNRDRVGEQYF. CDR3 nucleotide sequence: TGCGCCAGCAGCCTGAACCGGGACAGGGTCGGCGAGCAGTACTTC. This rearrangement joins TRBV4-1 to TRBJ2-7; the match to TRBD1 covers 9 bases. Germline V lookup: CDR1 MGHRA, CDR2 YSYEKL. Unmatched junction bases numbered 10, after V lost 4 bases and J lost 6 bases. The CDR3 totals 15 residues.

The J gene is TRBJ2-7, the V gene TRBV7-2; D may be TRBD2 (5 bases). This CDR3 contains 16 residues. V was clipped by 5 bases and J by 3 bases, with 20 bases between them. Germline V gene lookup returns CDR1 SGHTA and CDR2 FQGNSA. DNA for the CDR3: TGTGCCAGCAGCCCTTCAAAGGCGGGTCCCTTCTACGAGCAGTACTTC. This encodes CASSPSKAGPFYEQYF.

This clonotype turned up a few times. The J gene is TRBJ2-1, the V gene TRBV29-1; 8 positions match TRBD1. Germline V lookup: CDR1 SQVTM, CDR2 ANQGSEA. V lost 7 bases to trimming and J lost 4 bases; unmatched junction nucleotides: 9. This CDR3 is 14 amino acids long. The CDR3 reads CSAAGTGYYNEQFF. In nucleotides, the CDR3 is TGCAGCGCCGCGGGGACAGGCTATTACAATGAGCAGTTCTTC.

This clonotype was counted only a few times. CDR3 loop: CSAQGFSYNSPLHF. The CDR3 DNA reads as TGCAGTGCTCAAGGCTTTTCCTATAATTCACCCCTCCACTTT. The chain carries TRBV20-1 and TRBJ1-6; no clear D gene. The CDR3 loop spans 14 amino acids. V was trimmed by 5 bases and J by 1 base, leaving 9 bases between them. CDR1 is DFQATT and CDR2 is SNEGSKA in the germline V gene (reference sequence).

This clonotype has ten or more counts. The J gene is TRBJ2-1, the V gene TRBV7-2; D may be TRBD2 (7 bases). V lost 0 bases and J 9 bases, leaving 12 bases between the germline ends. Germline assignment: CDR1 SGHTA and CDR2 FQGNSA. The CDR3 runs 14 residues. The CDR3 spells CASSLAGGPPEQFF. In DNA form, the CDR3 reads TGTGCCAGCAGCTTAGCGGGGGGGCCTCCTGAGCAGTTCTTC.

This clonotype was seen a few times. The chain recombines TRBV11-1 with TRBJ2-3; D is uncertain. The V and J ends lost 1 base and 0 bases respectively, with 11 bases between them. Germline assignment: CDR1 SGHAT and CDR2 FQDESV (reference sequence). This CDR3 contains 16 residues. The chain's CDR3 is CASSLGAPSSTDTQYF. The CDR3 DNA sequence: TGTGCCAGCAGCTTAGGCGCTCCTTCTAGCACAGATACGCAGTATTTT. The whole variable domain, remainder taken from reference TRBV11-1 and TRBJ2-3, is EAEVAQSPRYKITEKSQAVAFWCDPISGHATLYWYRQILGQGPELLVQFQDESVVDDSQLPKDRFSAERLKGVDSTLKIQPAELGDSAMYLCASSLGAPSSTDTQYFGPGTRLTVL.

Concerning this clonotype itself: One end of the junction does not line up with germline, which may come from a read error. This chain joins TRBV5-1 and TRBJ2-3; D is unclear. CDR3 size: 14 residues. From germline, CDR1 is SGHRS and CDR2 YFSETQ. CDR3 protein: CASSLGLTADTRYF. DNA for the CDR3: TGCGCCAGCAGCTTGGGACTCACCGCAGATACGCGGTATTTT.

CDR3 sequence reads: CASNDQLKTQYF. The CDR3 DNA reads TGTGCCAGCAACGACCAGTTGAAGACCCAGTACTTC. The J gene is TRBJ2-5, the V gene TRBV6-2 or TRBV6-3; D not certain. CDR1 is MNHEY and CDR2 is SVGEGT in the germline V gene. CDR3 length: 12 amino acids. V was trimmed by 7 bases and J by 6 bases, leaving 12 bases between them.

The CDR3 sequence: CASSYRDKNTEAFF. In nucleotides, the CDR3 is TGTGCCAGCAGTTACAGGGACAAGAACACTGAAGCTTTCTTT. This rearrangement joins TRBV7-2 to TRBJ1-1, with a tentative D call TRBD1 (6 bases). The CDR3 has 14 amino acids. Looked up from germline, CDR1 is SGHTA and CDR2 is FQGNSA. Trimming pared 6 bases from V and 1 base from J, leaving 12 bases between.

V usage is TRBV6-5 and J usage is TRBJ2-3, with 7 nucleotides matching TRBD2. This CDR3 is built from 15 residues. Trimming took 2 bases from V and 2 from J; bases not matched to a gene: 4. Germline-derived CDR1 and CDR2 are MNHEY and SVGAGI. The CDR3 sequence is CASSYSGDYTDTQYF. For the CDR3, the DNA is TGTGCCAGCAGTTACAGCGGGGACTACACAGATACGCAGTATTTT.

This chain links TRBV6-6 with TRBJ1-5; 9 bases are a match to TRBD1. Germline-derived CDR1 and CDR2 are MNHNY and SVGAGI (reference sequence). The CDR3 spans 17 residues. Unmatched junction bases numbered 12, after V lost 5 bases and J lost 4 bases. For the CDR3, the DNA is TGTGCCAGCAGTAACCCCCGCACCGGGACAGGGAATCAGCCCCAGCATTTT. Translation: CASSNPRTGTGNQPQHF.

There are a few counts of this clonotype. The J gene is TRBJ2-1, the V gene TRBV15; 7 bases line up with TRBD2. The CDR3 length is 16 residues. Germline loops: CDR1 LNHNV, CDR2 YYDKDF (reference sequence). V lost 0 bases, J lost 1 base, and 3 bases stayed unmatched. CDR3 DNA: TGTGCCACCAGCAGAGAGGGGCGGGGGTCCTACAATGAGCAGTTCTTC. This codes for CATSREGRGSYNEQFF.

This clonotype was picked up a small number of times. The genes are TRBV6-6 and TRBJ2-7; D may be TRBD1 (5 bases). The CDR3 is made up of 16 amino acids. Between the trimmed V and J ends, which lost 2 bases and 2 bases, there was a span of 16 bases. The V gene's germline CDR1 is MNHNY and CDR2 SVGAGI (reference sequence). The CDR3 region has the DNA TGTGCCAGCAGTTACCTTCAGGGTAGGATACCCTACGAGCAGTACTTC. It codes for CASSYLQGRIPYEQYF.